This is a list of T cell receptor beta chains from one sample in a study of blood T cells in healthy people across ages. TCRdb reprocessed the 5' RACE reads via MiXCR and lists one record per CDR3 protein. This sample has nearly 800,000 distinct CDR3 sequences, with about 56% found just once. The material sequenced was blood. The receptors were gathered from a man aged 40-49 years in good health. The CDR3 runs from the conserved cysteine through the conserved F or W. The order of the fields is V gene, clone size, J gene, CDR3 protein. Clone size is stated in some rows and not others, as once, few, many or a class when expanded.

>TRBV11-2|NA|TRBJ2-5
CASSPNPPRLAGGETQYF
>TRBV7-3|NA|TRBJ2-3
CASSLTSGAVDTQYF
>TRBV27|few|TRBJ1-6
CASSSGGSPLHF
>TRBV20-1|NA|TRBJ2-7
CSARAQGTEQYF
>TRBV12-3/TRBV12-4|NA|TRBJ1-4
CASYRGAGGAEKLFF
>TRBV12-3/TRBV12-4|once|TRBJ1-1
CASSLEDFNTEAFF
>TRBV27|NA|TRBJ1-5
CASSRGTGDWENQPQHF
>TRBV10-3|NA|TRBJ1-2
CAISGSSGDGYTF
>TRBV20-1|NA|TRBJ2-2
CSAYNRLVSGELFF
>TRBV27|NA|TRBJ1-5
CASSSVAPSQPQHF
>TRBV6-2/TRBV6-3|once|TRBJ1-5
CASSSSGISNQPQHF
>TRBV20-1|NA|TRBJ2-7
CSARPRLAGDDEQYF
>TRBV20-1|few|TRBJ2-7
CSARDLTGGTYEQYF
>TRBV9|NA|TRBJ2-2
CASSAEGFGELFF